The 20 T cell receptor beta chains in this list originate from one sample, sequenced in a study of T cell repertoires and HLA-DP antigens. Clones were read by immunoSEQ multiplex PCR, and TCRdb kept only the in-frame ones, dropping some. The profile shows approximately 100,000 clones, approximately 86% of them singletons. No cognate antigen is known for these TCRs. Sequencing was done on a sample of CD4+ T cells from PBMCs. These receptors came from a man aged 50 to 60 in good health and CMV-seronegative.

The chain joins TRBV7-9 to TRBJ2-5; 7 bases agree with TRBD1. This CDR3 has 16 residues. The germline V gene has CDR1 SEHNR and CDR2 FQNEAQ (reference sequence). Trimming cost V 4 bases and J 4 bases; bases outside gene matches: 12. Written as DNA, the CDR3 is TGTGCCAGCAGCTCGTACCACCCGACAGGGCCAGAGACCCAGTACTTC. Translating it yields CASSSYHPTGPETQYF.

The CDR3 nucleotides are TGTGCCAGTAATTACGGGGCGGCCGACACCATATATTTT. Translating gives CASNYGAADTIYF. The chain uses TRBV19 and TRBJ1-3; tentative D call: TRBD1 (5 bases). Trimming pared 7 bases from V and 8 bases from J, leaving 15 bases between. This CDR3 has 13 residues. Germline CDR1 LNHDA, CDR2 SQIVND (reference sequence). Complete variable domain (other parts from reference TRBV19 and TRBJ1-3): DGGITQSPKYLFRKEGQNVTLSCEQNLNHDAMYWYRQDPGQGLRLIYYSQIVNDFQKGDIAEGYSVSREKKESFPLTVTSAQKNPTAFYLCASNYGAADTIYFGEGSWLTVV.

CDR3 in DNA: TGCGCCAGCAGCCAAGGGCCAGGGCCAAACGAGCAGTACTTC. The encoded protein is CASSQGPGPNEQYF. The chain joins TRBV4-3 to TRBJ2-7, with D tentatively TRBD1 (5 bases). This CDR3 is built from 14 residues. V lost 1 base to trimming and J lost 5 bases, with 12 bases between them. Per germline, CDR1 LGHNA and CDR2 YSLEER.

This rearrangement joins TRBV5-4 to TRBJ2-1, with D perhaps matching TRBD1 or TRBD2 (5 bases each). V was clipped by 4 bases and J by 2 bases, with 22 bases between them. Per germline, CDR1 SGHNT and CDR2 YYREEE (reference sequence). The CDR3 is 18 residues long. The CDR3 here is CASSTAGTPLRPYNEQFF. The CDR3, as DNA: TGTGCCAGCAGCACGGCAGGGACCCCACTCCGCCCCTACAATGAGCAGTTCTTC.

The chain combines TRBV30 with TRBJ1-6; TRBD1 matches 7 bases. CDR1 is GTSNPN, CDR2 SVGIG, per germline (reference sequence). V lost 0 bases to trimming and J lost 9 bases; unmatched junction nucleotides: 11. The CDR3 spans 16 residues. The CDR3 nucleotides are TGTGCCTGGAGTGTACTGGCGCCAGGGGGTGGTTCACCCCTCCACTTT. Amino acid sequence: CAWSVLAPGGGSPLHF.

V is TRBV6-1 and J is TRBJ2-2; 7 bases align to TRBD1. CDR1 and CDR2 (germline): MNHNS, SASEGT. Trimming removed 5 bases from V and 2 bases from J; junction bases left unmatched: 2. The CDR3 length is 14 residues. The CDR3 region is CASSQGVNTGELFF. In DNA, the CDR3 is TGTGCCAGCAGTCAGGGGGTAAACACCGGGGAGCTGTTTTTT.

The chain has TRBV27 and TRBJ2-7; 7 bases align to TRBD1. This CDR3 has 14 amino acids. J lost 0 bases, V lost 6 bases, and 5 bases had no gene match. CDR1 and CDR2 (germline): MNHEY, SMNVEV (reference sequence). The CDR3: CASSWDSLSYEQYF. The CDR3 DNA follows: TGTGCCAGCAGCTGGGACAGCCTCTCCTACGAGCAGTACTTC.

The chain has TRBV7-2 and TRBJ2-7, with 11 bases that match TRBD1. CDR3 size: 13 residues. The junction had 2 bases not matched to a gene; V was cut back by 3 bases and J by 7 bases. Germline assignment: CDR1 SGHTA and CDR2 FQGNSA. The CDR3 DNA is TGTGCCAGCAGCTTGGGACAGGGGGGTGAGCAGTACTTC. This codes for CASSLGQGGEQYF.

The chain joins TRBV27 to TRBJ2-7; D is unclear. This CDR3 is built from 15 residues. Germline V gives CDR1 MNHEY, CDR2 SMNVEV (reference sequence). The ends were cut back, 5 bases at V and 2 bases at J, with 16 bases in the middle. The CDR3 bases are TGTGCCAGCAGTCCGGACCCCGGACCCCCCTACGAGCAGTACTTC. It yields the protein CASSPDPGPPYEQYF.

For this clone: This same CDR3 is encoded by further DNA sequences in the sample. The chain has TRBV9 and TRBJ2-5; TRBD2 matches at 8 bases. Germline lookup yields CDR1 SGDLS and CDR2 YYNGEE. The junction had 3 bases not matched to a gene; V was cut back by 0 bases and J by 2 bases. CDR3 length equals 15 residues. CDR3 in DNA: TGTGCCAGCAGCGTAGTGGCTAGCGGGCAAGAGACCCAGTACTTC. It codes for CASSVVASGQETQYF. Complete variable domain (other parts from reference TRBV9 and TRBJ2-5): DSGVTQTPKHLITATGQRVTLRCSPRSGDLSVYWYQQSLDQGLQFLIQYYNGEERAKGNILERFSAQQFPDLHSELNLSSLELGDSALYFCASSVVASGQETQYFGPGTRLLVL.

The CDR3 DNA sequence: TGTGCCAGCAGTTTATCCTGGGGCGGCAATGAGCAGTTCTTC. Its protein product is CASSLSWGGNEQFF. The V and J genes are TRBV27 and TRBJ2-1, with a tentative D call TRBD1 (5 bases). CDR3 length equals 14 residues. V gave up 0 bases and J gave up 6 bases, with 9 bases separating them. Germline V gene sequence: CDR1 MNHEY, CDR2 SMNVEV (reference sequence).

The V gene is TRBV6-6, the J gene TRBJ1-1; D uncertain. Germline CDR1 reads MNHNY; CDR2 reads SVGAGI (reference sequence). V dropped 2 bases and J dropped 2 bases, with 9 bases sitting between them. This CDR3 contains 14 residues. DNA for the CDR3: TGTGCCAGCAGTTACGCGTTTGTCAACACTGAAGCTTTCTTT. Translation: CASSYAFVNTEAFF.

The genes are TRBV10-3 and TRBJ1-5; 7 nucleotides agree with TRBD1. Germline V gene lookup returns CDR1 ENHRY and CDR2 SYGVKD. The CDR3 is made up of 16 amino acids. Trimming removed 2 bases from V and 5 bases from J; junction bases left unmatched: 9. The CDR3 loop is CAISERVGGPDQPQHF. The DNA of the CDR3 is TGTGCCATCAGTGAGAGGGTAGGGGGCCCCGATCAGCCCCAGCATTTT.

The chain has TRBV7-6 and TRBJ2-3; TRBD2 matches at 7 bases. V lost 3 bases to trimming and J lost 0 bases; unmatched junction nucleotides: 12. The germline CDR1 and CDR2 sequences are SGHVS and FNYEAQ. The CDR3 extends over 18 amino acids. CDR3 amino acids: CASSLGVDSGRSTDTQYF. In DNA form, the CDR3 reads TGTGCCAGCAGCTTGGGCGTGGATAGCGGGCGTAGCACAGATACGCAGTATTTT.

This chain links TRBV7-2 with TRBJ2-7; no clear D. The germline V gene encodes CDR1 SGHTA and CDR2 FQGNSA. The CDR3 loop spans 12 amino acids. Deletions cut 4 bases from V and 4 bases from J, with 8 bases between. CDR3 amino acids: CASSSRYYEQYF. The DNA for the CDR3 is TGTGCCAGCAGCTCCCGGTATTACGAGCAGTACTTC.

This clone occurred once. This CDR3 reads CASRLVGSDTQYF. The DNA for the CDR3 is TGCGCCAGCCGACTAGTCGGGTCAGATACGCAGTATTTT. The chain combines TRBV10-2 with TRBJ2-3; D possibly corresponds to TRBD2 (6 bases). There are 13 residues in the CDR3. Germline V lookup: CDR1 WSHSY, CDR2 SAAADI. The ends were cut back, 8 bases at V and 4 bases at J, with 13 bases in the middle.

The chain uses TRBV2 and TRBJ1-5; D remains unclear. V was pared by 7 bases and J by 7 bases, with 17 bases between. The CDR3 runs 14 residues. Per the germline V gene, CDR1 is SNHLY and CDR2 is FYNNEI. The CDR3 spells CASNEGARLQPQHF. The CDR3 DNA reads TGTGCCAGCAACGAAGGAGCGAGGTTGCAGCCCCAGCATTTT.

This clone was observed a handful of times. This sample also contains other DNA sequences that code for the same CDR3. The CDR3, as DNA: TGTGCCAGTAGTAGGGGGGGCAATCAGCCCCAGCATTTT. It encodes CASSRGGNQPQHF. J is TRBJ1-5 and V is TRBV19, with D possibly matching TRBD1 (5 bases). With 4 bases removed from V and 2 bases from J, the gap between germline ends came to 6 bases. The CDR3 is 13 residues long. CDR1 LNHDA and CDR2 SQIVND come from the germline V gene (reference sequence).

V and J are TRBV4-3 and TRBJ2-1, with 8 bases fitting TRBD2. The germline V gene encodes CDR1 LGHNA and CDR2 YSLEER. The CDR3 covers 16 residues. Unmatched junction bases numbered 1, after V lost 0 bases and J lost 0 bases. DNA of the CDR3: TGCGCCAGCAGCCAAGAGCGGGGGGCCTCCTACAATGAGCAGTTCTTC. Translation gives CASSQERGASYNEQFF.

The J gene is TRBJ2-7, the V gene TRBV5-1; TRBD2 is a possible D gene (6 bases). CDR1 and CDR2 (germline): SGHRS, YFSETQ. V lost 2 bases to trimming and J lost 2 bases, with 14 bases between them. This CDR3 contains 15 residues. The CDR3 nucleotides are TGCGCCAGCAGCTTTCTACGGGAGATAACCTACGAGCAGTACTTC. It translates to CASSFLREITYEQYF. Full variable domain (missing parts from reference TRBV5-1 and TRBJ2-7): KAGVTQTPRYLIKTRGQQVTLSCSPISGHRSVSWYQQTPGQGLQFLFEYFSETQRNKGNFPGRFSGRQFSNSRSEMNVSTLELGDSALYLCASSFLREITYEQYFGPGTRLTVT.